The present entry profiles one T cell receptor beta chain with its context. Its specificity is unknown. This entry is derived from a study of cytomegalovirus exposure and HLA in healthy donors. The study's findings and limits: That first-cohort TCR clusters tended to co-occur in the roughly 120 validation repertoires was found in a later analysis. Approximately 160 TCR beta chains were listed as cytomegalovirus-associated. The CMV antigen specificity of a few CMV-associated chains was confirmed through in vitro analysis.

Method: immunoSEQ multiplex PCR; TCRdb's copy keeps in-frame clones and lacks some. The sample lists about 65,000 clones; roughly 94% were seen once. These donors were members of the roughly 120-subject validation cohort, a group separate from the approximately 620-subject first cohort. V shed 7 bases and J shed 0 bases, with 19 bases lying between them. Per germline, CDR1 SNHLY and CDR2 FYNNEI. CDR3 size: 17 residues. The material sequenced was PBMCs. The receptor was derived from a man aged 18-30 years in good health and CMV-seropositive. The chain is built from TRBV2 and TRBJ1-3, with a tentative D call TRBD1 (5 bases). The CDR3 loop is CASTIRPGPDSGNTIYF. The CDR3 region has the DNA TGTGCCAGCACCATAAGACCAGGGCCCGACTCTGGAAACACCATATATTTT.